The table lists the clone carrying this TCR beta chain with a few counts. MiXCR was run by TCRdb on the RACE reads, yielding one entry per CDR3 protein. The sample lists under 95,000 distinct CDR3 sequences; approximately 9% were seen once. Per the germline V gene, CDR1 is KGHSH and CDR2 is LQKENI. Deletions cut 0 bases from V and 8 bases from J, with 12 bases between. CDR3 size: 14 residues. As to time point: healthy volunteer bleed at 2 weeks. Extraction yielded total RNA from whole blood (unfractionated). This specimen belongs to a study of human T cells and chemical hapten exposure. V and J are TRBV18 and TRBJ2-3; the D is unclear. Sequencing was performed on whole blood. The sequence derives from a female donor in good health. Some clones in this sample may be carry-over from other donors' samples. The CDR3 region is CASSPPTAWGTQYF. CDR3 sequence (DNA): TGTGCCAGCTCACCACCAACAGCTTGGGGTACGCAGTATTTT.